These 2 T cell receptor beta chains were sequenced from one sample in a study of T cell responses to AZD1222 COVID-19 vaccine. The table came from immunoSEQ multiplex PCR; TCRdb's copy has only in-frame clones and leaves some out. The sample consists of under 200,000 clones, approximately 94% of them appearing once. The source was peripheral blood, collected 28 days after the second dose of the MenACWY control vaccine. The receptors derive from an adult who received the MenACWY meningococcal vaccine as a control.

J is TRBJ1-1 and V is TRBV5-5; D is ambiguous. Trimming took off 3 bases at V and 0 bases at J, with 9 bases between the two ends. In germline, CDR1 is SGHKS, CDR2 YYEKEE (reference sequence). The CDR3 covers 14 residues. The CDR3 reads CASSSRTVNTEAFF. The CDR3 region has the DNA TGTGCCAGCAGCTCTAGGACGGTGAACACTGAAGCTTTCTTT.

V gene TRBV5-1 combines with J gene TRBJ2-5; 7 bases align to TRBD2. Germline V gene data show CDR1 as SGHRS and CDR2 as YFSETQ. CDR3 length: 16 residues. V dropped 0 bases and J dropped 1; count of bases not matched to a gene: 6. CDR3 sequence reads: CASSLAPSGSQETQYF. As DNA, the CDR3 is TGCGCCAGCAGCTTGGCTCCTAGCGGTTCCCAAGAGACCCAGTACTTC.